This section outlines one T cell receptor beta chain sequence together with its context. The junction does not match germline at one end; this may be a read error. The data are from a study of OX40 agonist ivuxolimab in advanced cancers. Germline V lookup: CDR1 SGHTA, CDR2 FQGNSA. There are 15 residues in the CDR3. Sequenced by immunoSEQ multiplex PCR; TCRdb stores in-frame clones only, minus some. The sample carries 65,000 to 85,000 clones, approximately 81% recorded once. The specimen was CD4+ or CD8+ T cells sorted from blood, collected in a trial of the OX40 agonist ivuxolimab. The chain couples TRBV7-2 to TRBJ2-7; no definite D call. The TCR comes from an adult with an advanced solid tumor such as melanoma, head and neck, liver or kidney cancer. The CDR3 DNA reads TGCGCCAGCAGCCAAGAGGCAAGCCTTTCCTACGAGCAGTACTTC. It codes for CASSQEASLSYEQYF.